What follows are 8 T cell receptor beta chains derived from one specimen sequenced in a study of cytomegalovirus exposure and HLA in healthy donors. PCR was performed using 60 Vbeta and 13 Jbeta primers. Assay: immunoSEQ multiplex PCR; the TCRdb copy retains only in-frame clones and omits some. The sample carries approximately 91,000 clones, under 75% recorded once. What was sequenced was PBMCs. These TCRs come from a female donor in good health and CMV-seronegative.

Here the CDR3 reads CASSHDLTGVDTGELFF. The CDR3 DNA is TGTGCCAGCAGTCACGATCTGACAGGGGTTGACACCGGGGAGCTGTTTTTT. J is TRBJ2-2 and V is TRBV2; 8 bases line up with TRBD1. CDR3 length: 17 amino acids. Germline values: CDR1 SNHLY, CDR2 FYNNEI. V lost 5 bases to trimming and J lost 3 bases; unmatched junction nucleotides: 11.

The rearrangement links TRBV30 to TRBJ1-2; 9 nucleotides match TRBD1. Trimming took 5 bases from V and 4 from J; bases not matched to a gene: 8. CDR3 length: 14 residues. Germline V lookup: CDR1 GTSNPN, CDR2 SVGIG (reference sequence). The chain's CDR3 is CAWDAGQGPYGYTF. The CDR3 region has the DNA TGTGCCTGGGACGCGGGACAGGGCCCCTATGGCTACACCTTC.

J is TRBJ1-1 and V is TRBV5-1; D not certain. The CDR3 runs to 18 residues. Germline V gene data show CDR1 as SGHRS and CDR2 as YFSETQ. V was pared by 0 bases and J by 1 base, with 19 bases between. The CDR3 here is CASSLDWTPGSPNTEAFF. Written as DNA, the CDR3 is TGCGCCAGCAGCTTGGATTGGACTCCGGGCAGCCCGAACACTGAAGCTTTCTTT.

The genes are TRBV19 and TRBJ2-5; D possibly corresponds to TRBD1 (6 bases). This CDR3 comprises 15 residues. Trimming pared 3 bases from V and 1 base from J, leaving 12 bases between. Germline CDR1 LNHDA, CDR2 SQIVND (reference sequence). The CDR3 loop reads CASSMLGQSQETQYF. As DNA, the CDR3 is TGTGCCAGTAGTATGTTAGGACAGTCCCAAGAGACCCAGTACTTC.

As concerns this clone: One end of the junction does not line up with germline, which may come from a read error. The J gene is TRBJ2-3, the V gene TRBV4-1; 10 bases align to TRBD2. The V gene's germline CDR1 is MGHRA and CDR2 YSYEKL. The CDR3 consists of 17 residues. Here the CDR3 reads CVSSQGITSGISDTQYF. The DNA of the CDR3 is TGCGTCAGCAGCCAAGGGATAACTAGCGGGATCTCAGATACGCAGTATTTT.

V is TRBV27 and J is TRBJ2-7, with a tentative D call TRBD1 (5 bases). V lost 2 bases and J lost 2, with 10 bases in between. Germline V gene sequence: CDR1 MNHEY, CDR2 SMNVEV (reference sequence). This CDR3 has 14 amino acids. CDR3 protein: CASSLKGPAYEQYF. The CDR3 DNA reads as TGTGCCAGCAGTTTAAAGGGGCCCGCCTACGAGCAGTACTTC.

The chain couples TRBV4-3 to TRBJ1-5; tentative D call: TRBD1 (6 bases). With 1 base removed from V and 4 bases from J, the gap between germline ends came to 8 bases. The CDR3 spans 14 residues. The germline V gene encodes CDR1 LGHNA and CDR2 YSLEER. The chain's CDR3 is CASSQGTGNQPQHF. DNA of the CDR3: TGCGCCAGCAGCCAAGGAACAGGGAATCAGCCCCAGCATTTT.

This sequence joins TRBV4-3 and TRBJ1-1; D is possibly TRBD1 (5 bases). V lost 2 bases, J lost 5 bases, and 15 bases lay in between. CDR3 length: 15 residues. Germline V gives CDR1 LGHNA, CDR2 YSLEER. CDR3 DNA sequence: TGCGCCAGCAGCCAAAGGGGATCAAGGTGGACTGAAGCTTTCTTT. Amino acids: CASSQRGSRWTEAFF.